This TCR beta chain was recorded in a study of T cells in localized non-small cell lung cancer. Study results and limitations: Uninvolved neighboring lung showed the greatest T cell clonality, exceeding tumor. Because only a single region of the tumor was sequenced, heterogeneity remains possible.

On this clone: The antigen is unknown.

Assay used: immunoSEQ multiplex PCR; TCRdb lists only in-frame clones, some missing. The repertoire holds about 52,000 clones, with 85% to 90% as singletons. This TCR came from a female donor with stage II lung adenocarcinoma. The source was PBMCs, collected before any cancer treatment.

Written as DNA, the CDR3 is TGCGCCAGCAGCCCCACAGGGGGCGCAGAATCGGTATCTGGCTACACCTTC. Its translation: CASSPTGGAESVSGYTF. The gene calls are TRBV5-1 and TRBJ1-2; 9 nucleotides align to TRBD1. The V segment lost 4 bases and the J segment 7 bases; nucleotides outside the gene matches: 17. This CDR3 is built from 17 residues. Germline V CDR1 and CDR2: SGHRS, YFSETQ.